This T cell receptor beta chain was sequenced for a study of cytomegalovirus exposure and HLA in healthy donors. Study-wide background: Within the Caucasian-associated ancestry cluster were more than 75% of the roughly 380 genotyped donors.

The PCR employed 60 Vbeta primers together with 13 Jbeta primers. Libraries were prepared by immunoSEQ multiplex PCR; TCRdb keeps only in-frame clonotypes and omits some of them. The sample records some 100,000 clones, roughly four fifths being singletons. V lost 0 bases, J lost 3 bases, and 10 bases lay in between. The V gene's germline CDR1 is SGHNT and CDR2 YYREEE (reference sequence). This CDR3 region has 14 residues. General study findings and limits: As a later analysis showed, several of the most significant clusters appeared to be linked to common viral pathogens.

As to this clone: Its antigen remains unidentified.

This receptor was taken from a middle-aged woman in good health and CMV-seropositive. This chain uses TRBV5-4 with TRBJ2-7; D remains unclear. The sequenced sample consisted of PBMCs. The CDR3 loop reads CASSLVVGDYEQYF. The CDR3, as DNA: TGTGCCAGCAGCTTGGTAGTAGGAGACTACGAGCAGTACTTC.